These 8 T cell receptor beta chains were sequenced from one sample in a study of T cell responses to AZD1222 COVID-19 vaccine. Clones were sequenced by immunoSEQ multiplex PCR, and TCRdb holds only the in-frame ones, with some missing. The sample lists under 200,000 clones; 80% to 95% were seen once. The material was peripheral blood, obtained on day 0 of AZD1222 vaccination. The receptors here all came from an adult in good health.

The CDR3 DNA follows: TGTGCCAGCAGCCACGGACAGTCCTACGAGCAGTACTTC. Translation gives CASSHGQSYEQYF. The genes are TRBV6-5 and TRBJ2-7; a possible D gene is TRBD1 (6 bases). The CDR3 loop spans 13 amino acids. Trimming pared 6 bases from V and 1 base from J, leaving 10 bases between. Germline-derived CDR1 and CDR2 are MNHEY and SVGAGI.

The chain joins TRBV27 to TRBJ1-2; D remains unclear. This CDR3 has 14 residues. V lost 3 bases, J lost 6 bases, and 14 bases lay in between. Germline V gene sequence: CDR1 MNHEY, CDR2 SMNVEV (reference sequence). The CDR3 sequence: CASSFVGGIHGYTF. The CDR3 bases are TGTGCCAGCAGTTTCGTTGGTGGCATCCATGGCTACACCTTC.

The chain has TRBV11-1 and TRBJ2-2; possible D gene TRBD1, 6 bases. Trimming pared 1 base from V and 6 bases from J, leaving 12 bases between. This CDR3 is 15 amino acids long. The germline gives CDR1 SGHAT, CDR2 FQDESV (reference sequence). Here the CDR3 reads CASSLGGPRAGELFF. CDR3 in DNA: TGTGCCAGCAGCTTAGGGGGGCCTCGGGCCGGGGAGCTGTTTTTT.

This clone came up once. The chain has TRBV18 and TRBJ1-6; D call uncertain. Germline CDR1 and CDR2: KGHSH and LQKENI. The length of the CDR3 is 15 residues. V lost 0 bases and J lost 8, with 11 bases in between. The CDR3, as DNA: TGTGCCAGCTCACCACCTCAAGGATTATATTCACCCCTCCACTTT. Protein product: CASSPPQGLYSPLHF.

This chain uses TRBV18 with TRBJ2-7; D is possibly TRBD2 (5 bases). Germline lookup yields CDR1 KGHSH and CDR2 LQKENI. Trimming pared 0 bases from V and 7 bases from J, leaving 13 bases between. The CDR3 has 14 residues. CDR3 residues: CASSPPVPTGEQYF. DNA of the CDR3: TGTGCCAGCTCACCACCGGTGCCCACGGGAGAGCAGTACTTC.

The CDR3 DNA sequence: TGTGCCGTTACTAGAGGGCACGGCGGCTATGGCTACACCTTC. It specifies CAVTRGHGGYGYTF. The chain carries TRBV10-3 and TRBJ1-2; D gene uncertain. Deletions cut 11 bases from V and 4 bases from J, with 20 bases between. The CDR3 is 14 residues long. Germline V lookup: CDR1 ENHRY, CDR2 SYGVKD.

This clone was recorded only once. The gene calls are TRBV6-6 and TRBJ1-5, with D possibly TRBD1 on 6 matching bases. Trimming left V 6 bases short and J 6 bases short, with 12 bases between. This CDR3 contains 13 residues. The germline V gene encodes CDR1 MNHNY and CDR2 SVGAGI (reference sequence). The CDR3 region is CASSRQEGQPQHF. The CDR3, as DNA: TGTGCCAGCAGCCGACAGGAGGGTCAGCCCCAGCATTTT.

The V gene is TRBV19, the J gene TRBJ2-3; D remains unclear. Looked up from germline, CDR1 is LNHDA and CDR2 is SQIVND (reference sequence). The germline V and J ends were trimmed by 3 bases and 4 bases, with 11 bases remaining between them. The CDR3 runs to 14 residues. The CDR3 sequence is CASSMDWGSDTQYF. For the CDR3, the DNA is TGTGCCAGTAGTATGGATTGGGGTTCAGATACGCAGTATTTT.